In this sample, the clone carrying this TCR beta chain turned up many times. These data originate in a study of T cells in Graves' hyperthyroidism and ophthalmopathy. Amplified regions were TCR beta CDR3 sequences from RNA transcripts. Using the HTBI primer set, a first-round RT-PCR was run on the TCR CDR3. TCRdb reprocessed the multiplex PCR reads with MiXCR, giving one entry per CDR3 protein. The sample shows fewer than 750,000 distinct CDR3 sequences, roughly 14% of them seen only once. Exclusion criteria comprised uncontrolled infection, other autoimmune disease, pregnancy or lactation. Every diagnosis used clinical symptoms, serum thyroxine and TRAb, thyroid ultrasound and orbital computed tomography. With 7 bases clipped from V and 3 bases from J, the junction kept 4 bases outside the gene matches. From germline, CDR1 is WSHSY and CDR2 SAAADI. The CDR3 contains 13 residues.

The gene calls are TRBV10-2 and TRBJ2-7; 9 bases agree with TRBD2. Input material: blood. The receptor was isolated from a woman aged 35 to 49 with Graves' ophthalmopathy. The CDR3 is CASTRAGGYEQYF. CDR3 in DNA: TGCGCCAGCACTCGAGCGGGAGGCTACGAGCAGTACTTC.